The next 24 T cell receptor beta chains were all read from a single sample in a study of CD8 T cells in ankylosing spondylitis. MiXCR, run by TCRdb on the 5' RACE reads, gives a single entry per CDR3 protein. The sample gives tens of thousands of distinct CDR3 sequences, 6% to 7.5% of which show up once; around 8.5% is in the top ten. The sample comprised blood, either unsorted or a sorted T cell fraction (not recorded which). These receptors were taken from a female donor with ankylosing spondylitis or in good health (not recorded which).

This clonotype was observed many times. CDR3 nucleotide sequence: TGTGCCAGCAGCACTGACAGGGGGTGGGTTTCTAGCGGCTACTTC. Translated: CASSTDRGWVSSGYF. This sequence joins TRBV7-8 and TRBJ2-7; TRBD1 matches 9 bases. Germline V gene sequence: CDR1 SGHVS, CDR2 FQNEAQ. V trimming: 5 bases; J trimming: 13 bases; junction bases outside the gene matches: 18. The CDR3 covers 15 residues. The entire variable domain, with the rest obtained from reference TRBV7-8 and TRBJ2-7, is as follows: GAGVSQSPRYKVAKRGQDVALRCDPISGHVSLFWYQQALGQGPEFLTYFQNEAQLDKSGLPSDRFFAERPEGSVSTLKIQRTQQEDSAVYLCASSTDRGWVSSGYFGPGTRLTVT.

In this sample, this clonotype turned up many times. The genes are TRBV5-1 and TRBJ2-1; 8 nucleotides align to TRBD2. CDR3 length: 16 residues. The junction had 5 bases not matched to a gene; V was cut back by 0 bases and J by 3 bases. Germline CDR1 SGHRS, CDR2 YFSETQ. The CDR3 DNA is TGCGCCAGCAGCTTGGCTACGGGGGGGCTCTACAATGAGCAGTTCTTC. It is translated as CASSLATGGLYNEQFF.

This clonotype has at least ten counts. The chain links TRBV5-1 to TRBJ2-7; D is perhaps TRBD2 (5 bases). This CDR3 region has 13 residues. V shed 3 bases and J shed 3 bases, with 10 bases lying between them. Germline CDR1 is SGHRS and CDR2 is YFSETQ. This CDR3 is CASSSSEGYEQYF. CDR3 in DNA: TGCGCCAGCAGCTCATCCGAGGGCTACGAGCAGTACTTC. The variable domain in full, with the rest retrieved from reference TRBV5-1 and TRBJ2-7, is KAGVTQTPRYLIKTRGQQVTLSCSPISGHRSVSWYQQTPGQGLQFLFEYFSETQRNKGNFPGRFSGRQFSNSRSEMNVSTLELGDSALYLCASSSSEGYEQYFGPGTRLTVT.

Only a few counts were recorded for this clonotype. The rearrangement links TRBV3-1 to TRBJ1-1; 7 nucleotides match TRBD1. The V gene's germline CDR1 is LGHDT and CDR2 YNNKEL (reference sequence). The ends lost 4 bases at V and 4 bases at J; junction bases unmatched: 6. This CDR3 is 14 amino acids long. This chain's CDR3 is CASSPRQGSTEAFF. In DNA form, the CDR3 reads TGTGCCAGCAGCCCCCGACAGGGAAGCACTGAAGCTTTCTTT.

The chain couples TRBV23-1 to TRBJ1-6, with D maybe TRBD1 (6 bases). TRBV23-1 is sorted into the ORF group, with uncertain function. The CDR3 totals 17 residues. V lost 4 bases and J 6 bases, leaving 19 bases between the germline ends. The CDR3 DNA reads as TGCGCCAGCAGTCTAACAGGGTCCGCGATAATTAATTCACCCCTCCACTTT. Its translation is CASSLTGSAIINSPLHF.

This clonotype was seen many times. CDR3 in DNA: TGCGCCAGCAGCTTGACGGGACAACAACGAAACACCATATATTTT. This sequence encodes CASSLTGQQRNTIYF. The V and J genes are TRBV5-1 and TRBJ1-3, with D possibly TRBD1 on 6 matching bases. V lost 1 base to trimming and J lost 5 bases, with 13 bases between them. This CDR3 comprises 15 residues. Germline-derived CDR1 and CDR2 are SGHRS and YFSETQ.

This clonotype was found many times. This chain connects TRBV7-7 to TRBJ2-1, with D maybe TRBD1 (5 bases). This CDR3 is built from 14 residues. Germline assignment: CDR1 SSHAT and CDR2 FNYEAQ (reference sequence). V shed 5 bases and J shed 6 bases, with 14 bases lying between them. The CDR3, as DNA: TGTGCCAGCAGCCCCGCCAGGGTTGGCAATGAGCAGTTCTTC. Amino acids: CASSPARVGNEQFF.

This clonotype appeared many times. The chain couples TRBV10-3 to TRBJ2-5; 9 bases are a match to TRBD1. Trimming removed 3 bases from V and 2 bases from J; junction bases left unmatched: 4. This CDR3 contains 15 residues. CDR1 is ENHRY, CDR2 SYGVKD, per germline. CDR3 residues: CAISDVGTGQETQYF. CDR3 bases: TGTGCCATCAGTGACGTCGGGACAGGGCAAGAGACCCAGTACTTC.

V and J are TRBV5-1 and TRBJ1-2; unclear D gene. This CDR3 spans 18 amino acids. Germline values: CDR1 SGHRS, CDR2 YFSETQ. Trimming removed 4 bases at V and 0 bases at J, with 22 bases between. DNA of the CDR3: TGCGCCAGCAGCCCCTCCCGGCAGGTACGACAAGCTAACTATGGCTACACCTTC. It yields the protein CASSPSRQVRQANYGYTF. Filled out from reference TRBV5-1 and TRBJ1-2, the complete variable domain reads KAGVTQTPRYLIKTRGQQVTLSCSPISGHRSVSWYQQTPGQGLQFLFEYFSETQRNKGNFPGRFSGRQFSNSRSEMNVSTLELGDSALYLCASSPSRQVRQANYGYTFGSGTRLTVV.

This clonotype was observed many times. V and J are TRBV29-1 and TRBJ2-1; 11 bases fit TRBD1. Germline V gene data show CDR1 as SQVTM and CDR2 as ANQGSEA. Trimming removed 6 bases from V and 3 bases from J; junction bases left unmatched: 4. This CDR3 region has 14 residues. In DNA, the CDR3 is TGCAGCGTGGCCGGGACAGGGGGCTACAATGAGCAGTTCTTC. Its protein is CSVAGTGGYNEQFF.

In its sample, this clonotype was seen many times. The chain joins TRBV5-1 to TRBJ1-2, with 8 nucleotides matching TRBD1. Germline lookup yields CDR1 SGHRS and CDR2 YFSETQ. J was trimmed by 8 bases and V by 6 bases; bases with no gene match: 9. This CDR3 is built from 13 residues. This CDR3 reads CASTPSGQVGYTF. Written as DNA, the CDR3 is TGCGCCAGCACCCCCTCGGGACAGGTCGGCTACACCTTC.

This clonotype was recorded at least ten times. V and J are TRBV20-1 and TRBJ2-3, with TRBD2 matching 7 bases. This CDR3 has 14 residues. V shed 3 bases, J shed 2 bases, and the junction held 5 bases outside the gene matches. Germline V gene lookup returns CDR1 DFQATT and CDR2 SNEGSKA (reference sequence). The CDR3 DNA sequence: TGCAGTGCTAGTCCAGCGGGGCTCACAGATACGCAGTATTTT. It encodes CSASPAGLTDTQYF.

This clonotype was detected ten times or more. The chain combines TRBV6-5 with TRBJ2-3; TRBD2 matches 8 bases. The germline V gene encodes CDR1 MNHEY and CDR2 SVGAGI. V shed 5 bases and J 0 bases; nucleotides not matched to a gene: 1. This CDR3 has 14 residues. CDR3 region: CASSTSGSTDTQYF. CDR3 bases: TGTGCCAGCAGTACTAGCGGTAGCACAGATACGCAGTATTTT.

This clonotype was picked up many times. The chain uses TRBV7-8 and TRBJ1-1; 10 nucleotides match TRBD1. The V and J ends lost 6 bases and 5 bases, in that order; junction bases with no gene match: 6. The CDR3 loop spans 14 amino acids. The germline CDR1 and CDR2 sequences are SGHVS and FQNEAQ. The DNA for the CDR3 is TGTGCCAGCAGAAAGACAGGGGGCGCGACTGAAGCTTTCTTT. It translates to CASRKTGGATEAFF.

This clonotype was counted many times. The CDR3 DNA reads TGTGCCAGCAGTTTATCAGGGGGCTCTGGAAACACCATATATTTT. Translation gives CASSLSGGSGNTIYF. The genes are TRBV12-3 or TRBV12-4 and TRBJ1-3; 7 nucleotides line up with TRBD1. J was trimmed by 0 bases and V by 2 bases; bases with no gene match: 1. This CDR3 has 15 amino acids.

Ten or more counts support this clonotype. The V call is TRBV6-1, the J call TRBJ1-1; a weak D match, TRBD1 (6 bases). Germline assignment: CDR1 MNHNS and CDR2 SASEGT. V dropped 6 bases and J dropped 0 bases, with 11 bases sitting between them. This CDR3 region has 14 residues. The CDR3: CASSPDSVNTEAFF. In nucleotides, the CDR3 is TGTGCCAGCAGCCCGGACAGTGTGAACACTGAAGCTTTCTTT.

This clonotype was recorded many times. The V call is TRBV29-1, the J call TRBJ1-2, with D unclear. The CDR3 loop spans 12 amino acids. The V end lost 3 bases, the J end lost 5 bases, and 10 bases lay between the germline ends. Germline V gives CDR1 SQVTM, CDR2 ANQGSEA. As DNA, the CDR3 is TGCAGCGTTGATCCCAATCCTTATGGCTACACCTTC. Its protein product is CSVDPNPYGYTF.

In this sample, this clonotype turned up many times. J is TRBJ2-6 and V is TRBV12-3 or TRBV12-4; D call uncertain. The CDR3 consists of 16 residues. V lost 1 base, J lost 2 bases, and 9 bases lay in between. This chain's CDR3 is CASSLVPIAGANVLTF. In DNA form, the CDR3 reads TGTGCCAGCAGTTTAGTGCCCATCGCTGGGGCCAACGTCCTGACTTTC.

This clonotype was detected many times. The V and J genes are TRBV20-1 and TRBJ1-5, with D possibly matching TRBD1 (5 bases). Germline V gives CDR1 DFQATT, CDR2 SNEGSKA (reference sequence). Trimming left V 0 bases short and J 6 bases short, with 15 bases between. The length of the CDR3 is 15 residues. The CDR3 here is CSAREIGSDSQPQHF. As DNA, the CDR3 is TGCAGTGCTAGAGAAATCGGGTCCGACAGTCAGCCCCAGCATTTT.

This clonotype was seen at least ten times. The chain recombines TRBV6-1 with TRBJ1-5; 8 bases fit TRBD1. The CDR3 totals 16 residues. Looked up from germline, CDR1 is MNHNS and CDR2 is SASEGT. Trimming cost V 6 bases and J 7 bases; bases outside gene matches: 14. CDR3 nucleotides: TGTGCCAGCAGCCCGTCCCGGGACAGGTTTTCCCAGCCCCAGCATTTT. This translates into CASSPSRDRFSQPQHF.

Regarding this clonotype: A much larger clonotype is one base distant, so this may be a read error. This rearrangement joins TRBV5-6 to TRBJ2-5, with D perhaps matching TRBD2 (7 bases). The CDR3 consists of 15 residues. CDR1 and CDR2 from the germline V gene are SGHDT and YYEEEE. Trimming removed 4 bases at V and 7 bases at J, with 20 bases between. CDR3 sequence (DNA): TGTGCCAGCAGCCTGGGAGGAGGGGGAGGGGGGACCCAGTACTTC. Translated, it gives CASSLGGGGGGTQYF.

This clonotype was counted at least ten times. The rearrangement joins TRBV5-1 to TRBJ1-3; D is unclear. The CDR3 runs 15 residues. V was clipped by 3 bases and J by 1 base, with 11 bases between them. CDR1 and CDR2 from the germline V gene are SGHRS and YFSETQ. The CDR3 loop is CASSWVGGSGNTIYF. The CDR3, as DNA: TGCGCCAGCAGCTGGGTCGGAGGTTCTGGAAACACCATATATTTT.

This clonotype has a count of ten or more. V gene TRBV6-2 or TRBV6-3 combines with J gene TRBJ2-6; the D gene is possibly TRBD1 (5 bases). CDR1 and CDR2 (germline): MNHEY, SVGEGT. V dropped 3 bases and J dropped 0 bases, with 9 bases sitting between them. This CDR3 comprises 16 residues. This CDR3 reads CASSYPQVSGANVLTF. The CDR3 DNA reads TGTGCCAGCAGTTATCCACAGGTCTCTGGGGCCAACGTCCTGACTTTC.

This clonotype showed up many times. This rearrangement joins TRBV5-1 to TRBJ1-4, with 8 bases fitting TRBD1. The CDR3 is made up of 14 amino acids. The V gene end was trimmed by 2 bases and the J gene end by 8 bases; junction bases not matched to a gene: 5. The germline V gene has CDR1 SGHRS and CDR2 YFSETQ. The CDR3 DNA follows: TGCGCCAGCAGCTTCCAGGGGGCTTACGAAAAACTGTTTTTT. Its translation: CASSFQGAYEKLFF.